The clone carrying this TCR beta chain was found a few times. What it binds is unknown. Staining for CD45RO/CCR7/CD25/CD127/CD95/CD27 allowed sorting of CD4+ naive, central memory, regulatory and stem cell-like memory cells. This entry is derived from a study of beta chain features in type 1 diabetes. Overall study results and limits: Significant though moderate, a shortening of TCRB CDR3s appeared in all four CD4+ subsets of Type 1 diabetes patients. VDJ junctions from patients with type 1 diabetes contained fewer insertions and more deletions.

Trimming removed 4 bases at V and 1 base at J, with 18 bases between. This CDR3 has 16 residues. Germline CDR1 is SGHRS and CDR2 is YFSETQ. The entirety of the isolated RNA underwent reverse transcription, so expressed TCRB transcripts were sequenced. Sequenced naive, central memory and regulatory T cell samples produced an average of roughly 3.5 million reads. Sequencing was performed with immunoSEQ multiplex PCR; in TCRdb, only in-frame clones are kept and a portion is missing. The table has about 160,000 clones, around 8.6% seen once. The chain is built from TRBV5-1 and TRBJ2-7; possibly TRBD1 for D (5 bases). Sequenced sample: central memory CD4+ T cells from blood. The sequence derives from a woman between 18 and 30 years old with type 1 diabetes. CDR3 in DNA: TGCGCCAGCAGCCGTCACCCGACAGCCGATTCCTACGAGCAGTACTTC. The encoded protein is CASSRHPTADSYEQYF.